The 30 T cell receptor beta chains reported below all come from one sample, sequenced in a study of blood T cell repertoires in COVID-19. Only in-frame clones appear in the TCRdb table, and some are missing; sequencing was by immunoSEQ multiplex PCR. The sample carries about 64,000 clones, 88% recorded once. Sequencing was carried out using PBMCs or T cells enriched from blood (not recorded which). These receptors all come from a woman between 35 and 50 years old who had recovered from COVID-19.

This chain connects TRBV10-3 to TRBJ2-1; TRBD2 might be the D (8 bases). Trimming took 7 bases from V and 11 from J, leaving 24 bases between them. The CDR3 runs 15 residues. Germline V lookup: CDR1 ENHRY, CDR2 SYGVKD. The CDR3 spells CAIKSGGGREGKQFF. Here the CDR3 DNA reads TGTGCCATCAAGTCGGGAGGGGGCCGTGAAGGGAAGCAGTTCTTC.

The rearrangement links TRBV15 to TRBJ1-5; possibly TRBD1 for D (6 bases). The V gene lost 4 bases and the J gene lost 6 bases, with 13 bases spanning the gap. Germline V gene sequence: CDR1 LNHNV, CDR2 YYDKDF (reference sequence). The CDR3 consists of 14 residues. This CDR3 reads CATSIGGVVQPQHF. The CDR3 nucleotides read TGTGCCACCAGCATAGGGGGTGTAGTTCAGCCCCAGCATTTT.

In nucleotides, the CDR3 is TGCAGCGTTGAAATTACGACAGGGGGCAGCGCTGAAGCTTTCTTT. Amino acid sequence: CSVEITTGGSAEAFF. The rearrangement links TRBV29-1 to TRBJ1-1, with TRBD1 identical over 10 bases. This CDR3 is 15 amino acids long. Germline values: CDR1 SQVTM, CDR2 ANQGSEA. V lost 2 bases, J lost 6 bases, and 9 bases stayed unmatched.

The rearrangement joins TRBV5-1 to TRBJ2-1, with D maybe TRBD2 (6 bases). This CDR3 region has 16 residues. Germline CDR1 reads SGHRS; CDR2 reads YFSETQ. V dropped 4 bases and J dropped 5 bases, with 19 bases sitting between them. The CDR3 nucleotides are TGCGCCAGCAGCCCTATAAGAGCTAGCGTCGACAATGAGCAGTTCTTC. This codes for CASSPIRASVDNEQFF.

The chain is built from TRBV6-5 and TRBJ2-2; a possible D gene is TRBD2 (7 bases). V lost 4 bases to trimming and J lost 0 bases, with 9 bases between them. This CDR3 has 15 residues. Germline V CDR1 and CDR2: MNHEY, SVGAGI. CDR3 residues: CASSWGGTNTGELFF. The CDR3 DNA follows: TGTGCCAGCAGTTGGGGGGGCACGAACACCGGGGAGCTGTTTTTT.

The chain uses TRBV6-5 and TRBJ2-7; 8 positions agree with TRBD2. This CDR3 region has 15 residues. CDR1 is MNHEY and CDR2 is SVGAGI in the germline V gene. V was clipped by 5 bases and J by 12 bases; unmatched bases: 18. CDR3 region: CASSTPGGGKSISYF. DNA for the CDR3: TGTGCCAGCAGTACCCCGGGAGGGGGTAAGTCGATTTCGTACTTC.

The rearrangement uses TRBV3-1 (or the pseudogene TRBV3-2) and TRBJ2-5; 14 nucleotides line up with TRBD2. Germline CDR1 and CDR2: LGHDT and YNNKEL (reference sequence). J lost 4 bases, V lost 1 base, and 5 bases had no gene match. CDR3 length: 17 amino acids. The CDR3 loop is CASSQGLAGGRGETQYF. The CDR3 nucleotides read TGTGCCAGCAGCCAAGGACTAGCGGGGGGGCGTGGAGAGACCCAGTACTTC.

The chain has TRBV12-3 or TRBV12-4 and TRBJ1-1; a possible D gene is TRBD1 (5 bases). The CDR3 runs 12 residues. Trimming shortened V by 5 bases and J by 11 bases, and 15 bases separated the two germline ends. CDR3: CASSAEGRGAFF. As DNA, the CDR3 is TGTGCCAGCAGTGCCGAGGGGCGGGGGGCTTTCTTT.

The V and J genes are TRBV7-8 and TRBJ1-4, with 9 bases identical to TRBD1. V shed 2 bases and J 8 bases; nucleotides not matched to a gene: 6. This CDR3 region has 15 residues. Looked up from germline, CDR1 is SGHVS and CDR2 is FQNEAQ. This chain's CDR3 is CASSLNRGPAEKLFF. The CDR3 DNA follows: TGTGCCAGCAGCTTAAACAGGGGGCCGGCGGAAAAACTGTTTTTT.

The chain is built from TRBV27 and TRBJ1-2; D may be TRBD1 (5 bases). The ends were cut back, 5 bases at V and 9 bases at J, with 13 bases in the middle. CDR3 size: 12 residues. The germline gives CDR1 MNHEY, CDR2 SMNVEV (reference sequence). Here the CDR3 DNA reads TGTGCCAGCAGTACCGGGGGGGAGAGCTACACCTTC. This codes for CASSTGGESYTF.

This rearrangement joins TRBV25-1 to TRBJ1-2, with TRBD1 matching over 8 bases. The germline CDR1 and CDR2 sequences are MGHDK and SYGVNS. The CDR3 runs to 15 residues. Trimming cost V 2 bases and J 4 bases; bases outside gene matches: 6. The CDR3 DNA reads TGTGCCAGCAGTGAACTTCTTGGGACAGGCTATGGCTACACCTTC. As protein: CASSELLGTGYGYTF.

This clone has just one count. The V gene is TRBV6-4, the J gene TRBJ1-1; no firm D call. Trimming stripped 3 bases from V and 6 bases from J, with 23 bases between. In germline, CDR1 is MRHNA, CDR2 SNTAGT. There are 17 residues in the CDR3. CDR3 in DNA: TGTGCCAGCAGTGAGCTTGAGGGTCTCGGTCGAAACGCTGAAGCTTTCTTT. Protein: CASSELEGLGRNAEAFF.

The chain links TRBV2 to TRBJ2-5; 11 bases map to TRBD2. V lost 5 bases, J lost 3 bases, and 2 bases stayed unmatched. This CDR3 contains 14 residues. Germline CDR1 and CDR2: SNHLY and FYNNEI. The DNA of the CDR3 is TGTGCCAGCAGTCCGGGACTAGCGGAAGAGACCCAGTACTTC. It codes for CASSPGLAEETQYF. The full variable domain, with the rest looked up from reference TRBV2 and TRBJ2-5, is EPEVTQTPSHQVTQMGQEVILRCVPISNHLYFYWYRQILGQKVEFLVSFYNNEISEKSEIFDDQFSVERPDGSNFTLKIRSTKLEDSAMYFCASSPGLAEETQYFGPGTRLLVL.

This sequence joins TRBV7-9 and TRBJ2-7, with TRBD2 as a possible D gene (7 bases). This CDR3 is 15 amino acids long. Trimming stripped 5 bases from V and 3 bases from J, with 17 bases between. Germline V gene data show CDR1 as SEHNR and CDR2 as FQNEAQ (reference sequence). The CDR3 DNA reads TGTGCCAGCAGCCCCGGGGGGCTAGCTCGCTACGAGCAGTACTTC. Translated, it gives CASSPGGLARYEQYF. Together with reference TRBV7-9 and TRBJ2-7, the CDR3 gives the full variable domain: DTGVSQNPRHKITKRGQNVTFRCDPISEHNRLYWYRQTLGQGPEFLTYFQNEAQLEKSRLLSDRFSAERPKGSFSTLEIQRTEQGDSAMYLCASSPGGLARYEQYFGPGTRLTVT.

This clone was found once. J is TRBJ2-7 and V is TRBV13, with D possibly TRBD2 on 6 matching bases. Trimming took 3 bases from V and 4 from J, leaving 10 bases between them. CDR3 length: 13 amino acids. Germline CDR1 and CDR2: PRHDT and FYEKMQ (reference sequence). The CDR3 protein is CASSLGGWYEQYF. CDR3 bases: TGTGCCAGCAGCTTGGGGGGATGGTACGAGCAGTACTTC.

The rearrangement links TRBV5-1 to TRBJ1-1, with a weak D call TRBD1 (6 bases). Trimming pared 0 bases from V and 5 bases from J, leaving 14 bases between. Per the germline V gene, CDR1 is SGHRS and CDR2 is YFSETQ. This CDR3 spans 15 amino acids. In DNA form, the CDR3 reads TGCGCCAGCAGCTTGGGCACAGGGATTACGACTGAAGCTTTCTTT. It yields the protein CASSLGTGITTEAFF.

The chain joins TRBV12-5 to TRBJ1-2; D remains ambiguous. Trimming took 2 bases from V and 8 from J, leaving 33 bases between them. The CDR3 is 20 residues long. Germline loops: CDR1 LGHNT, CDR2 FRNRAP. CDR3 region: CASGLTLHDLTTDFSGGYTF. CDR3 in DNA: TGTGCTAGTGGTTTGACCCTACACGACCTTACGACGGACTTCTCGGGGGGCTACACCTTC.

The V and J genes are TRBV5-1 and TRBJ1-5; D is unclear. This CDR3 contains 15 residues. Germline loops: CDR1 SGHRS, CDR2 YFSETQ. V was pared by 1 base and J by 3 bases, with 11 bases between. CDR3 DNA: TGCGCCAGCAGCTTGACCGCAGGCCCCAATCAGCCCCAGCATTTT. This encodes CASSLTAGPNQPQHF.

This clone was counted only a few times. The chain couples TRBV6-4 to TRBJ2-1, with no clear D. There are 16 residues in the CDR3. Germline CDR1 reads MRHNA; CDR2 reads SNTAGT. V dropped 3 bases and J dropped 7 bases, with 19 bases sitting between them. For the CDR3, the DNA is TGTGCCAGCAGTGAACCAGGCAGCTTTCTTCGTAATGAGCAGTTCTTC. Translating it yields CASSEPGSFLRNEQFF.

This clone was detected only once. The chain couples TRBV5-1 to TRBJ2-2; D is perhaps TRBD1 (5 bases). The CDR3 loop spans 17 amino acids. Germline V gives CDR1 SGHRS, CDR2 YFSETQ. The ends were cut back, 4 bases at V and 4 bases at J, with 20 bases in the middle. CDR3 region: CASSPDGALGVTGELFF. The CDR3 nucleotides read TGCGCCAGCAGCCCGGATGGGGCCCTCGGTGTCACCGGGGAGCTGTTTTTT.

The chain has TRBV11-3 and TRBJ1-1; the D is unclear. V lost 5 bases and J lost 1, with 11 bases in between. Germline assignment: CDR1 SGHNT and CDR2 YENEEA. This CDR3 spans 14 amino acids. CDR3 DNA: TGTGCCAGCAGCCGACTGGCCAGGAACACTGAAGCTTTCTTT. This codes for CASSRLARNTEAFF.

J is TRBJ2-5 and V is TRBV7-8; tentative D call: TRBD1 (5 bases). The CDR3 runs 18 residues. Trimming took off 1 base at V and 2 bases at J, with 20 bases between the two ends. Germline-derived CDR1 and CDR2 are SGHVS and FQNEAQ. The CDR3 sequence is CASSLGPRRQTPQETQYF. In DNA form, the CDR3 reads TGTGCCAGCAGCTTAGGACCCAGGAGACAGACCCCACAAGAGACCCAGTACTTC.

The CDR3 sequence is CASSTQPGGPGFRKTQYF. The CDR3 coding sequence is TGCGCCAGCAGCACACAACCGGGGGGGCCTGGTTTTAGAAAGACCCAGTACTTC. The chain recombines TRBV5-1 with TRBJ2-5, with 8 bases identical to TRBD2. With V trimmed by 4 bases and J by 6 bases, 20 bases remained unmatched. Per the germline V gene, CDR1 is SGHRS and CDR2 is YFSETQ. This CDR3 region has 18 residues.

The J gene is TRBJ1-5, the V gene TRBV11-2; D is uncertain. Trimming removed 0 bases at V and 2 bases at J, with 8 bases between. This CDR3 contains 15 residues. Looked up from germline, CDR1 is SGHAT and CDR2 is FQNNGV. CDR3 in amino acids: CASSLEAHGNQPQHF. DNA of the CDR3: TGTGCCAGCAGCTTAGAGGCCCACGGCAATCAGCCCCAGCATTTT.

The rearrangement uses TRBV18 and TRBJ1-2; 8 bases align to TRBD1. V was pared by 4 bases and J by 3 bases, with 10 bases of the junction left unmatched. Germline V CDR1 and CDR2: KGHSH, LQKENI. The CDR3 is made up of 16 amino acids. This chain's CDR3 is CASSLQPGQAYYGYTF. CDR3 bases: TGTGCCAGCTCACTACAACCGGGACAGGCCTACTATGGCTACACCTTC.

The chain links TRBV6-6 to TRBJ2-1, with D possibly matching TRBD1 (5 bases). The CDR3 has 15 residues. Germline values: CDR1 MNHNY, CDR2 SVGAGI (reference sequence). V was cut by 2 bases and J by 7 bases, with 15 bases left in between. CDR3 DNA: TGTGCCAGCAGTTACATCGTGGGCAGGGAAAATGAGCAGTTCTTC. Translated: CASSYIVGRENEQFF.

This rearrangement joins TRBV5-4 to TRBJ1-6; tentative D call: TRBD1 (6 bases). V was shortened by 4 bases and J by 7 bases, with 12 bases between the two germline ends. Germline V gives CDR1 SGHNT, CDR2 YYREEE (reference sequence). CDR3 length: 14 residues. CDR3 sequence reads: CASSPGQSNSPLHF. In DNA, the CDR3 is TGTGCCAGCAGCCCAGGACAGTCAAATTCACCCCTCCACTTT.

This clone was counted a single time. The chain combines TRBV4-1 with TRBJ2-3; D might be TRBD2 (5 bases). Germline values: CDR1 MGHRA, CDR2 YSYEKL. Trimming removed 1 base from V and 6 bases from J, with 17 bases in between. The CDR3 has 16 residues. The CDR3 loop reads CASSQGGLYLRDTQYF. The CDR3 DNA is TGCGCCAGCAGCCAAGGCGGGCTATACCTTAGGGATACGCAGTATTTT.

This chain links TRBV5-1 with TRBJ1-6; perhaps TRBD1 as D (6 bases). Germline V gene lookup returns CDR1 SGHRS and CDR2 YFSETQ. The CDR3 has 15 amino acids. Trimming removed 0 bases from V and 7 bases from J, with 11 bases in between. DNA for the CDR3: TGCGCCAGCAGCTTGGGTATCGGACAGAATTCACCCCTCCACTTT. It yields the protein CASSLGIGQNSPLHF.

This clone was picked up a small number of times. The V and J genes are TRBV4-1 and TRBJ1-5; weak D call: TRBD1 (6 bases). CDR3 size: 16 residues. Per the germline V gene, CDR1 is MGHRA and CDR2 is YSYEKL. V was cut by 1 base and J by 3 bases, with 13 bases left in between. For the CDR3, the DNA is TGCGCCAGCAGCCAAGGTTCCGGACAGCTCAATCAGCCCCAGCATTTT. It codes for CASSQGSGQLNQPQHF.